Below, 8 T cell receptor beta chains from the same sample are listed, as sequenced in a study of blood T cells in healthy people across ages. Through a sample-barcoded 5' primer and a J-beta primer mix, a second PCR was run for about 6 to 11 cycles. TCRdb reanalysed the 5' RACE reads using MiXCR and keeps one entry per CDR3 protein. The sample shows around 870,000 distinct CDR3 sequences, around 28% of them seen only once. Material: blood. These TCRs come from a woman older than 75 in good health.

This clonotype was counted ten times or more. The CDR3: CSAPGQGGTDTQYF. Written as DNA, the CDR3 is TGCAGTGCTCCAGGACAGGGAGGGACAGATACGCAGTATTTT. The J gene is TRBJ2-3, the V gene TRBV20-1, with D possibly being TRBD1 (8 bases). V was pared by 5 bases and J by 3 bases, with 15 bases between. CDR1 DFQATT and CDR2 SNEGSKA come from the germline V gene (reference sequence). CDR3 length equals 14 residues.

This clonotype was observed many times. The chain recombines TRBV7-2 with TRBJ1-2, with a tentative D call TRBD1 (6 bases). V was clipped by 5 bases and J by 0 bases, with 13 bases between them. The CDR3 is made up of 15 amino acids. Germline lookup yields CDR1 SGHTA and CDR2 FQGNSA. CDR3 sequence reads: CASSPGTLSNYGYTF. DNA for the CDR3: TGTGCCAGCAGCCCTGGGACACTTTCTAACTATGGCTACACCTTC.

The sample holds a few counts of this clonotype. This clone may be a read error of a much larger clone one base away. The gene calls are TRBV20-1 and TRBJ2-7; no clear D gene. Germline values: CDR1 DFQATT, CDR2 SNEGSKA (reference sequence). The CDR3 runs 13 residues. Trimming shortened V by 0 bases and J by 3 bases, and 9 bases separated the two germline ends. CDR3 amino acids: CSAREMPGYEQYF. The DNA of the CDR3 is TGCAGTGCTAGAGAAATGCCGGGCTACGAGCAGTACTTC.

To note about this clonotype: It is likely a read error, because the conserved phenylalanine at the end of the CDR3 is missing. V and J are TRBV12-3 or TRBV12-4 and TRBJ2-5; 13 bases are a match to TRBD2. The CDR3 is made up of 16 amino acids. V lost 5 bases to trimming and J lost 5 bases; unmatched junction nucleotides: 8. In DNA form, the CDR3 reads TGTGCCAGCAGTGCTCGACTAGCGGGGGGAGGGGAGACCCAGTACTGC. Its translation: CASSARLAGGGETQYC.

The V and J genes are TRBV7-2 and TRBJ1-4, with a possible D match to TRBD1 (6 bases). The germline V and J ends were trimmed by 1 base and 10 bases, with 10 bases remaining between them. The germline V gene has CDR1 SGHTA and CDR2 FQGNSA. The CDR3 is made up of 13 amino acids. CDR3 protein: CASSLGQAAKLFF. The CDR3 DNA sequence: TGTGCCAGCAGCTTAGGACAGGCCGCAAAACTGTTTTTT. Together with reference TRBV7-2 and TRBJ1-4, the CDR3 gives the full variable domain: GAGVSQSPSNKVTEKGKDVELRCDPISGHTALYWYRQSLGQGLEFLIYFQGNSAPDKSGLPSDRFSAERTGGSVSTLTIQRTQQEDSAVYLCASSLGQAAKLFFGSGTQLSVL.

This clonotype was picked up many times. CDR3 sequence: CASSYSPLANEQFF. CDR3 nucleotides: TGTGCCAGCAGTTACTCGCCGCTAGCCAATGAGCAGTTCTTC. The rearrangement uses TRBV6-2 or TRBV6-3 and TRBJ2-1; D may be TRBD2 (5 bases). V was trimmed by 0 bases and J by 6 bases, leaving 9 bases between them. Germline CDR1 and CDR2: MNHEY and SVGEGT. The CDR3 is 14 amino acids.

The chain joins TRBV2 to TRBJ2-5; 9 bases map to TRBD2. V trimming: 6 bases; J trimming: 11 bases; junction bases outside the gene matches: 13. This CDR3 is 14 amino acids long. Germline loops: CDR1 SNHLY, CDR2 FYNNEI. The CDR3 spells CASRRASGMDEQYF. The CDR3 DNA is TGTGCCAGCAGGCGGGCTAGCGGGATGGATGAGCAGTACTTC.

This clonotype was detected ten times or more. The chain combines TRBV7-9 with TRBJ2-6; D unclear. The CDR3 spans 15 residues. Germline V gives CDR1 SEHNR, CDR2 FQNEAQ (reference sequence). Trimming left V 1 base short and J 3 bases short, with 7 bases between. The CDR3 DNA reads as TGTGCCAGCAGCTTAGATGGTAATGGGGCCAACGTCCTGACTTTC. Translated, it gives CASSLDGNGANVLTF.